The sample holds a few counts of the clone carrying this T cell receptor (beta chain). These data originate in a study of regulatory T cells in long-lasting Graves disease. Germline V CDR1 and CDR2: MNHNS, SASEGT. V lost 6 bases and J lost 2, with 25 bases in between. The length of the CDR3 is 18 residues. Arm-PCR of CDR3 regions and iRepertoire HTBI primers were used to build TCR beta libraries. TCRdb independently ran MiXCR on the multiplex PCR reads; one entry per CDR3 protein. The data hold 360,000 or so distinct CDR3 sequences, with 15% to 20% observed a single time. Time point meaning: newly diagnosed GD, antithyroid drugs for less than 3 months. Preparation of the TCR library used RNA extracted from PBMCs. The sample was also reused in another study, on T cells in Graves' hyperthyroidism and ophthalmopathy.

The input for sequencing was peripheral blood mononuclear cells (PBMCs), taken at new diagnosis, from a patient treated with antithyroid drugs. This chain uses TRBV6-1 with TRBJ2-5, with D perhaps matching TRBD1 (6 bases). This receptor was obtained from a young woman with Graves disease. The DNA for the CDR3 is TGTGCCAGCAGAAATTCTGACTTTCCGGGACAAACTCAAGAGACCCAGTACTTC. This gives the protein CASRNSDFPGQTQETQYF.